Sequencing of this T cell receptor beta chain was carried out in a study of CD8+ T cells in alopecia areata. Overall study results and limits: Lesional tissue from the scalp (especially in alopecia totalis/universalis) showed higher clonality than normal scalp. Sharing of TCR sequences between patients (possibly for HLA-related reasons) was less clear than in mice.

On this clone: As yet, its antigen is unknown.

Investigators isolated RNA and reverse transcribed it into cDNA to act as the sequencing template. Clones were read by immunoSEQ multiplex PCR, and TCRdb kept only the in-frame ones, dropping some. The data contain 30,000 to 40,000 clones, roughly half of them singletons. Sorting of CD4+ cells into CD25+CD127- cells (for about 5 patients) was performed. Specimens obtained from alopecia areata patients comprised lesional scalp punch biopsies and peripheral blood. The authors sorted CD4+ and CD8+ T cells from PBMCs. The sample comprised CD4+ Tregs sorted from blood. This clonotype was sampled from a human donor with alopecia areata.

The CDR3 sequence: CAISVDRVYEQYF. In nucleotides, the CDR3 is TGTGCCATCAGTGTGGACAGGGTCTACGAGCAGTACTTC. The chain employs TRBV10-3 and TRBJ2-7; 8 bases are a match to TRBD1. The ends lost 4 bases at V and 3 bases at J; junction bases unmatched: 2. Germline CDR1 reads ENHRY; CDR2 reads SYGVKD. The CDR3 spans 13 residues.